The 21 T cell receptor beta chains below were found in one sample sequenced in a study of cytomegalovirus exposure and HLA in healthy donors. Primers: 60 Vbeta forward and 13 Jbeta reverse. Sequencing used immunoSEQ multiplex PCR; TCRdb keeps in-frame clones, though not all of them. In the table there are 130,000 or so clones, less than 85% of which are singletons. What was sequenced was PBMCs. These receptors all come from a man in his forties in good health and CMV-seronegative.

In its sample, this clone was seen a few times. The V call is TRBV13, the J call TRBJ2-5; no definite D call. The CDR3 contains 14 residues. The V gene lost 5 bases and the J gene lost 4 bases, with 14 bases spanning the gap. Germline assignment: CDR1 PRHDT and CDR2 FYEKMQ (reference sequence). CDR3 nucleotide sequence: TGTGCCAGCAGCAATGGTGCGCTTGGAGAGACCCAGTACTTC. It specifies CASSNGALGETQYF.

The J gene is TRBJ2-5, the V gene TRBV21-1; the D segment call TRBD1 is taken from the table without a DNA check. TRBV21-1 is termed a pseudogene. The length of the CDR3 is 12 residues. Here the CDR3 DNA reads TGTGCCAGCAGGACAGGGGAAGAGACCCAGTACTTC. This translates into CASRTGEETQYF.

The chain couples TRBV25-1 to TRBJ2-3; no firm D call. The V and J ends lost 0 bases and 1 base respectively, with 8 bases between them. The CDR3 sequence is 15 residues long. Germline CDR1 MGHDK, CDR2 SYGVNS. Here the CDR3 reads CASSEYTDRTDTQYF. The CDR3 DNA is TGTGCCAGCAGTGAATATACAGATCGCACAGATACGCAGTATTTT.

CDR3 region: CASSQGNRQSSGNTIYF. The CDR3 nucleotides read TGTGCCAGCAGCCAAGGAAACCGACAGTCCTCTGGAAACACCATATATTTT. The chain uses TRBV4-2 and TRBJ1-3; TRBD1 might be the D (5 bases). The length of the CDR3 is 17 residues. V lost 1 base and J 0 bases, leaving 13 bases between the germline ends. Germline CDR1 LGHNA, CDR2 YNFKEQ.

V usage is TRBV7-2 and J usage is TRBJ2-3, with TRBD2 matching 10 bases. The CDR3 is made up of 15 amino acids. Germline CDR1 is SGHTA and CDR2 is FQGNSA. Trimming took 5 bases from V and 8 from J; bases not matched to a gene: 10. This chain's CDR3 is CASSQALAGEGTQYF. Here the CDR3 DNA reads TGTGCCAGCAGCCAAGCTCTAGCGGGAGAAGGTACGCAGTATTTT.

This clone has just a few counts. The chain combines TRBV7-8 with TRBJ1-4, with D uncertain. The CDR3 consists of 13 residues. CDR1 is SGHVS and CDR2 is FQNEAQ in the germline V gene. The V gene lost 2 bases and the J gene lost 6 bases, with 7 bases spanning the gap. CDR3: CASSLRGDEKLFF. As DNA, the CDR3 is TGTGCCAGCAGCTTACGAGGTGATGAAAAACTGTTTTTT.

The gene calls are TRBV15 and TRBJ2-7; perhaps TRBD1 as D (6 bases). In germline, CDR1 is LNHNV, CDR2 YYDKDF (reference sequence). Trimming pared 1 base from V and 4 bases from J, leaving 14 bases between. The CDR3 spans 15 residues. DNA of the CDR3: TGTGCCACCAGCAGAGGAACAGGGATGCGGTACGAGCAGTACTTC. It is translated as CATSRGTGMRYEQYF.

The chain uses TRBV4-2 and TRBJ2-1, with D possibly being TRBD1 (5 bases). Trimming took 1 base from V and 2 from J, leaving 15 bases between them. The CDR3 is 17 amino acids. Germline values: CDR1 LGHNA, CDR2 YNFKEQ. The CDR3 loop is CASSQGYRLEPYNEQFF. Written as DNA, the CDR3 is TGTGCCAGCAGCCAAGGGTACAGGCTAGAACCCTACAATGAGCAGTTCTTC.

The V call is TRBV4-1, the J call TRBJ2-7; D not certain. Trimming shortened V by 1 base and J by 2 bases, and 12 bases separated the two germline ends. There are 15 residues in the CDR3. CDR1 and CDR2 (germline): MGHRA, YSYEKL. This chain's CDR3 is CASSQANSFPYEQYF. CDR3 nucleotides: TGCGCCAGCAGCCAAGCCAATTCATTCCCCTACGAGCAGTACTTC.

This chain connects TRBV13 to TRBJ2-7; TRBD1 aligns across 7 bases. Germline V gives CDR1 PRHDT, CDR2 FYEKMQ (reference sequence). Trimming cost V 5 bases and J 7 bases; bases outside gene matches: 11. This CDR3 region has 14 residues. The CDR3 bases are TGTGCCAGCAGCCCTCCGGGACAGAAACATGAGCAGTACTTC. It is translated as CASSPPGQKHEQYF.

The chain recombines TRBV14 with TRBJ2-7; 8 bases are a match to TRBD1. The CDR3 is 16 amino acids. Looked up from germline, CDR1 is SGHDN and CDR2 is FVKESK. The trim removed 4 bases at V and 2 bases at J, leaving 10 bases unmatched. The CDR3 region has the DNA TGTGCCAGCAGCCCCTCAGGGGGCAGATTTACCTACGAGCAGTACTTC. Residues: CASSPSGGRFTYEQYF.

This clone was picked up one time. The chain couples TRBV9 to TRBJ1-1; TRBD1 agrees at 9 bases. The trim removed 3 bases at V and 1 base at J, leaving 10 bases unmatched. Germline lookup yields CDR1 SGDLS and CDR2 YYNGEE. The CDR3 contains 17 residues. CDR3 amino acids: CASSAGQGPVGNTEAFF. The CDR3 DNA reads TGTGCCAGCAGCGCCGGACAGGGGCCCGTTGGGAACACTGAAGCTTTCTTT.

CDR3 nucleotides: TGTGCCAGCAGCGTAGGGGCCAGCGGGGCGAACACCGGGGAGCTGTTTTTT. Its translation is CASSVGASGANTGELFF. The rearrangement joins TRBV9 to TRBJ2-2, with TRBD2 matching over 7 bases. The CDR3 is made up of 17 amino acids. CDR1 and CDR2 (germline): SGDLS, YYNGEE. With 0 bases clipped from V and 0 bases from J, the junction kept 5 bases outside the gene matches.

This clone was counted between two and nine times. The gene calls are TRBV2 and TRBJ1-4; 12 positions match TRBD1. The CDR3 consists of 18 residues. Per the germline V gene, CDR1 is SNHLY and CDR2 is FYNNEI. V lost 8 bases and J lost 3; bases outside the gene matches: 13. The CDR3 nucleotides are TGTGCCAGCGGGCCGGAACCGGGACAGGGGGCACCTAATGAAAAACTGTTTTTT. Translation: CASGPEPGQGAPNEKLFF.

The CDR3 DNA follows: TGTGCCAGCAGTTTAGGGACAGGGTGGGAGCAGTACTTC. Encoded protein: CASSLGTGWEQYF. This chain joins TRBV27 and TRBJ2-7; 9 bases line up with TRBD1. V gave up 2 bases and J gave up 7 bases; unmatched junction bases: 3. CDR3 length: 13 amino acids. CDR1 MNHEY and CDR2 SMNVEV come from the germline V gene (reference sequence).

The rearrangement links TRBV29-1 to TRBJ1-4; 7 positions match TRBD1. The CDR3 is 14 residues long. The V gene end was trimmed by 4 bases and the J gene end by 4 bases; junction bases not matched to a gene: 6. CDR1 SQVTM and CDR2 ANQGSEA come from the germline V gene. The chain's CDR3 is CSVAGAGGNEKLFF. CDR3 nucleotide sequence: TGCAGCGTTGCGGGGGCAGGGGGTAATGAAAAACTGTTTTTT.

The CDR3 DNA reads as TGTGCCAGCAGCTTAGTGGGGAGACGGGCCCCCTACGAGCAGTACTTC. Protein product: CASSLVGRRAPYEQYF. V and J are TRBV7-6 and TRBJ2-7, with D perhaps TRBD2 (5 bases). CDR1 and CDR2 from the germline V gene are SGHVS and FNYEAQ. This CDR3 has 16 residues. Trimming shortened V by 1 base and J by 2 bases, and 15 bases separated the two germline ends.

V usage is TRBV28 and J usage is TRBJ2-7, with 7 bases lining up with TRBD1. Per germline, CDR1 MDHEN and CDR2 SYDVKM. The CDR3 has 14 amino acids. After removal of 3 bases from V and 0 bases from J, the junction contained 2 bases not matched to a gene. CDR3 in DNA: TGTGCCAGCAGTTTTGGGGACAGCTCCTACGAGCAGTACTTC. The encoded protein is CASSFGDSSYEQYF.

V gene TRBV6-6 combines with J gene TRBJ2-5; 10 bases line up with TRBD1. This CDR3 region has 16 residues. Per germline, CDR1 MNHNY and CDR2 SVGAGI (reference sequence). Trimming removed 2 bases from V and 2 bases from J; junction bases left unmatched: 5. In nucleotides, the CDR3 is TGTGCCAGCAGTTACCCCCCGGGACAGGGGCAAGAGACCCAGTACTTC. Protein sequence: CASSYPPGQGQETQYF.

V usage is TRBV7-2 and J usage is TRBJ1-4; the D is unclear. From germline, CDR1 is SGHTA and CDR2 FQGNSA. The CDR3 loop spans 13 amino acids. V was pared by 8 bases and J by 1 base, with 8 bases between. The CDR3 DNA follows: TGTGCCAGCCGCAAACAAACTAATGAAAAACTGTTTTTT. Translated, it gives CASRKQTNEKLFF.

The rearrangement links TRBV5-4 to TRBJ2-1; D might be TRBD1 (6 bases). V gave up 4 bases and J gave up 4 bases, with 12 bases separating them. In germline, CDR1 is SGHNT, CDR2 YYREEE (reference sequence). This CDR3 has 14 amino acids. CDR3 coding DNA: TGTGCCAGCAGCCCGAGGACAGCTTACAATGAGCAGTTCTTC. Its translation: CASSPRTAYNEQFF.